The 2 T cell receptor beta chains in this list originate from one sample, sequenced in a study of Graves' ophthalmopathy and Graves' hyperthyroidism. RNA transcripts yielded amplified TCR beta CDR3 regions. HTBI-primed RT-PCR formed the first round, and a multiplex PCR formed the second. TCRdb analysed the multiplex PCR reads with MiXCR anew, one entry per CDR3 protein. The sample yields about 400,000 distinct CDR3 sequences, approximately 20% seen once. What was sequenced was peripheral blood. The receptor set was obtained from a woman aged 18-35 years with Graves' ophthalmopathy.

This clonotype came up many times. The rearrangement links TRBV6-5 to TRBJ1-6; D gene uncertain. In germline, CDR1 is MNHEY, CDR2 SVGAGI. Trimming shortened V by 5 bases and J by 0 bases, and 17 bases separated the two germline ends. The CDR3 loop spans 18 amino acids. For the CDR3, the DNA is TGTGCCAGCAGTAACCCCAGGACGCCTAGCTCCTATAATTCACCCCTCCACTTT. Protein product: CASSNPRTPSSYNSPLHF.

This chain joins TRBV29-1 and TRBJ1-2; a possible D gene is TRBD1 (5 bases). Trimming shortened V by 6 bases and J by 3 bases, and 20 bases separated the two germline ends. The CDR3 is 15 amino acids. Germline V gives CDR1 SQVTM, CDR2 ANQGSEA. CDR3 in DNA: TGCAGCGTCCCCGGATCAGTTCAGGGCTACTATGGCTACACCTTC. Its protein is CSVPGSVQGYYGYTF.